The T cell receptor (beta chain) under discussion was sequenced for a study of T cell clusters in autoimmune cytopenias. Study-level points and caveats: Exclusive TRB clusters were around 2.9-fold more numerous in healthy donors than in active autoimmune hepatitis. The cluster-lack signature was not seen for secondary cytopenia versus chronic lymphocytic leukemia. Physiological T cell clusters of healthy donors were apparently absent in primary autoimmune cytopenia patients.

Multiplex touch-down PCR amplified TRB using TRB-A and TRB-B pools in one tube. TCRdb reprocessed the multiplex PCR reads and stores each CDR3 protein as one record, lacking DNA. This table holds 9,500 to 15,000 distinct CDR3 sequences. As concerns this clonotype: Its target is not known.

TRB amplification used 250 ng of peripheral blood genomic DNA. The sample comprised peripheral blood. This TCR was sampled from a human donor with an autoimmune cytopenia or autoimmune hepatitis (not recorded which).

CDR3 residues: CASSLGGAMDADTQYF. This sequence joins TRBV7-2 and TRBJ2-3; TCRdb returns TRBD1, unconfirmable since there is no DNA. The germline V gene has CDR1 SGHTA and CDR2 FQGNSA. The CDR3 has 16 amino acids.